This TCR beta chain appears in the sequencing data of a study of T cells in localized non-small cell lung cancer (dated by TCRdb to about 2020). Study-level background: The study analyzed T cell repertoires of under 250 early-stage NSCLC patients, comparing tumors and uninvolved tumor-adjacent lungs. All 220 or so NSCLC patients in the cohort were treatment-naive and had localized lung tumors that were resected. The mean age of the NSCLC patients was under 70 years, with 120 to 150 men and 95 to 110 women. What the research found in general, with its limitations: Because multi-region tumor sequencing was not done, intratumor heterogeneity could not be ruled out. Higher T cell density in blood was associated with longer overall survival, whereas higher clonality in adjacent lung was associated with shorter survival. Of the top 100 tumor clones, a median of roughly 53 were detected in paired uninvolved adjacent lung; around 30 were also among that lung's top 100. Uninvolved tumor-adjacent lung showed the highest T cell clonality, higher than tumor, which suggests more focused antigenic responses in the uninvolved tumor-adjacent lung. Because the study design was exploratory, TCR variables were selected using unadjusted p-values without false-discovery rate correction.

At diagnosis, peripheral blood, uninvolved tumor-adjacent lung and tumor were collected and were preserved as a mix of fresh-frozen and FFPE material. For TCR repertoire profiling, the blood samples were analyzed as peripheral blood mononuclear cells. TCR beta CDR3 regions were sequenced from DNA using the immunoSEQ Assay. Processing in the source paper ran as follows. T cell density was computed as TCR beta template counts normalized to usable DNA estimated by amplifying housekeeping genes. Richness was estimated with the preseqR package, extrapolating to 400,000 templates for PBMC samples and 120,000 templates for tissue samples. Clonality was calculated as one minus Pielou's evenness. To identify tissue-enriched TCRs, differential abundance testing was run on productive amino-acid clonotypes with a minimum total count of 5 and an alpha of 0.1. The Jaccard Index and the Morisita Overlap Index were used to quantify repertoire overlap between compartments. GLIPH grouped TCR beta CDR3s together with public tetramer-defined viral CDR3s, and a viral motif had to include at least three viral sequences and also show V-gene enrichment. This immuneACCESS table, as held by TCRdb, lists in-frame sequences with V and J called but not all clones. Of the missing ones, under half trace to an unresolved V gene in checked studies; the others have no known cause. The DNA was the basis for D and trimming; V, J and clone size are from that table. The sample records over 30,000 clones, 80% to 90% of which are singletons. The top ten clones comprise less than 3% of the sample.

A note on this clone: This clone's antigen is unknown. Base qualities are not provided; no much larger clone lies one nucleotide away.

This specimen was peripheral blood, taken before any cancer treatment. The TCR originated in a woman aged 40 to 75 with stage I lung adenocarcinoma.

The CDR3 reads as follows: CASRAQRDSLKGRGQPQHF. The bases are TGTGCCAGCAGAGCCCAGCGGGACAGCTTAAAGGGGCGAGGTCAGCCCCAGCATTTT. The chain joins TRBV2 to TRBJ1-5, with 7 bases in between that match TRBD1. From cysteine to phenylalanine, the CDR3 is 19 amino acids long. The entry retains the CDR3 DNA only, 57 bases that are in frame from base 1. Reading the germline V gene gives CDR1 SNHLY and CDR2 FYNNEI. Trimming leaves V shorter by 6 bases and J shorter by 6 bases, with the junction holding 23 bases beyond the gene matches.